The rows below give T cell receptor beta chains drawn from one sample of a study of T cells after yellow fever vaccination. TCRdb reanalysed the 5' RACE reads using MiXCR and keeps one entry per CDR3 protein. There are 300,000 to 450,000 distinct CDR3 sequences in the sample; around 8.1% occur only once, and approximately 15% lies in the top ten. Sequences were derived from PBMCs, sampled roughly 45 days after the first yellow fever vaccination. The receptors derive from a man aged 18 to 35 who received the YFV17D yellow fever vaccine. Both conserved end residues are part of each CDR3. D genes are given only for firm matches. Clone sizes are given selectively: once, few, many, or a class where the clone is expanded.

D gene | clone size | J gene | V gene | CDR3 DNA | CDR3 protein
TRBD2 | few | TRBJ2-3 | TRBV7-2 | TGTGCCAGCAGGGACACCAGCGGGGGGAATACGCAGTATTTT | CASRDTSGGNTQYF
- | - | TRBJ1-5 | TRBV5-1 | TGCGCCAGCAGCTTGTCCGGTCCGGGGAGCAATCAGCCCCAGCATTTT | CASSLSGPGSNQPQHF
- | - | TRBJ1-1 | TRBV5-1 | TGCGCCAGCAGCTTGGGTCGGGAGGCTTTCTTT | CASSLGREAFF
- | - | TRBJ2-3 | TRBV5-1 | TGCGCCAGCAGCTCCCAGCAGGCGCTAAGCACAGATACGCAGTATTTT | CASSSQQALSTDTQYF
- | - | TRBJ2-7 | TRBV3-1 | TGTGCCAGCAGTAGGCGGGCCTCCTACGAGCAGTACTTC | CASSRRASYEQYF
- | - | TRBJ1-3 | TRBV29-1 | TGCAGCGCTAAACGGGGCGGGAATAACTCTGGAAACACCATATATTTT | CSAKRGGNNSGNTIYF
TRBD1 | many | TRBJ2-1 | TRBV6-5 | TGTGCCAGCAGACAGGGGACGGATGAGCAGTTCTTC | CASRQGTDEQFF
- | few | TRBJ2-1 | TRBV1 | TGCACCAGCAGCCGAAGACTCAACAATGAGCAGTTCTTC | CTSSRRLNNEQFF
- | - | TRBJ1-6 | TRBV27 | TGTGCCAGCAGTTTAGAGGGTCTGGATTCACCCCTCCACTTT | CASSLEGLDSPLHF
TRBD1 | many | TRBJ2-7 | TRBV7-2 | TGTGCCAGCAGCCCGGGACAGTACGAGCAGTACTTC | CASSPGQYEQYF
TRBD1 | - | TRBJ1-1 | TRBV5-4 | TGTGCCAGCAGAGGACAGGACCCCACTGAAGCTTTCTTT | CASRGQDPTEAFF
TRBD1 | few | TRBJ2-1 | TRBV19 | TGTGCCAGTAGTATTTATTGGACAGGATACAATGAGCAGTTCTTC | CASSIYWTGYNEQFF
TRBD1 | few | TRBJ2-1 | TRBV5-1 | TGCGCCAGCAGCTTGTACAGGGGCAATGAAGAGCAGTTCTTC | CASSLYRGNEEQFF
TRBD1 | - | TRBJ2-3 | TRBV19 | TGTGCCAGTAGTATTGGTGCAGGGGGTGGAACAGATACGCAGTATTTT | CASSIGAGGGTDTQYF
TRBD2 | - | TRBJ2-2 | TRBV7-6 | TGTGCCAGCAGCTTAGCGGGGCCACGGGGGGGCCGCACCGGGGAGCTGTTTTTT | CASSLAGPRGGRTGELFF
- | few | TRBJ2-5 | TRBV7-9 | TGTGCCAGCACCCGAGCGGCTAGTGGACAAGAGACCCAGTACTTC | CASTRAASGQETQYF
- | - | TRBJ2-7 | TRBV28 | TGTGCCAGCAGTTTAGGTGGTCGACAGCCCGGAGAGCAGTACTTC | CASSLGGRQPGEQYF
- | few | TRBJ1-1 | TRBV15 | TGTGCCACCAGCAGAGGGGATGGTGTCAGGAGAATGAACACTGAAGCTTTCTTT | CATSRGDGVRRMNTEAFF
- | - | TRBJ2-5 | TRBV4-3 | TGCGCCAGCAGCCAAGGCGGGCAAGAGACCCAGTACTTC | CASSQGGQETQYF
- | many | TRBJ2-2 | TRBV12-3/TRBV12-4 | TGTGCCAGCAGTTTAGGAGGGACGCACACCGGGGAGCTGTTTTTT | CASSLGGTHTGELFF
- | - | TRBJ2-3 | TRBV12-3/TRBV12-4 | TGTGCCAGCAGGGTTAGCGGTACAGATACGCAGTATTTT | CASRVSGTDTQYF
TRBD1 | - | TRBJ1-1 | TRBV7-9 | TGTGCCAGCAGCTTAGTACAGGGGGTAGCAGAAGCTTTCTTT | CASSLVQGVAEAFF
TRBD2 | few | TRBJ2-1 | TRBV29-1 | TGCAGCTACCGGGGGGTCCTAGGTGAGCAGTTCTTC | CSYRGVLGEQFF
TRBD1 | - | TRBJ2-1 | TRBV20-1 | TGCAGTGCTACCGACAGGGATGAGCAGTTCTTC | CSATDRDEQFF
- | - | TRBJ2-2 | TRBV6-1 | TGTGCCAGCAGCAAGACAGCCAGGGTGGAGCTGTTTTTT | CASSKTARVELFF
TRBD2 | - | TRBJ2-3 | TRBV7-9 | TGTGCCAGCAGCCATACTAGCGGGGGGATGAGAGATACGCAGTATTTT | CASSHTSGGMRDTQYF
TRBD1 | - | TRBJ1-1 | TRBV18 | TGTGCCAGCTCACGAGGGGACAGGGCCGGTGCTTTCTTT | CASSRGDRAGAFF
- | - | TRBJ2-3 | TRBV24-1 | TGTGCCACCAGTGATACAGGGTTCGGAGATACGCAGTATTTT | CATSDTGFGDTQYF
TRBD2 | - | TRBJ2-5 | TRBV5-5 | TGTGCCAGCAGCTTGAAGTGGGGGGGGACCCAGTACTTC | CASSLKWGGTQYF
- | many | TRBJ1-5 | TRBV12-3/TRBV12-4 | TGTGCCAGCACCCCAAATAGCAATCAGCCCCAGCATTTT | CASTPNSNQPQHF
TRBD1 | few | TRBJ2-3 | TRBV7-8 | TGTGCCAGCAGCCGGGACAGATCGATCACAGATACGCAGTATTTT | CASSRDRSITDTQYF
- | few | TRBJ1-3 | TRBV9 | TGTGCCAGCGGTGGAGGGGGGAAACTTTCTGGAAACACCATATATTTT | CASGGGGKLSGNTIYF
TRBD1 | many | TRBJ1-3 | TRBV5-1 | TGCGCCAGCAGCCTGAGACCTGCCGGACAGGTCGATTCTGGAAACACCATATATTTT | CASSLRPAGQVDSGNTIYF
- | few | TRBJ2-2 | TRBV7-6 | TGTGCCAGCAGCCCCAGGGACGGGAACACCGGGGAGCTGTTTTTT | CASSPRDGNTGELFF
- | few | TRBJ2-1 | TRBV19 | TGTGCCAGTAGTATAGCCATCTCAATCTACAATGAGCAGTTCTTC | CASSIAISIYNEQFF
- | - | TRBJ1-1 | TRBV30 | TGTGCCTGGAGCATGGGGACGGGACCGAACACTGAAGCTTTCTTT | CAWSMGTGPNTEAFF
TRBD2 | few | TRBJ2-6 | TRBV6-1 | TGTGCCAGCAGTACCGGACTAGCGGGAAGCTCTGGGGCCAACGTCCTGACTTTC | CASSTGLAGSSGANVLTF
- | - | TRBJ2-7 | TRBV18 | TGTGCCAGCTCACCAGGGGCAATGGGCTACGAGCAGTACTTC | CASSPGAMGYEQYF
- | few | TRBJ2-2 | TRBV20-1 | TGCAGTGCTAGAGAGGCAGGGGTCGGGGAGCTGTTTTTT | CSAREAGVGELFF
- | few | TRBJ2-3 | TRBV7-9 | TGTGCCAGCAGCTACGAGGCGAACAGCCCCACAGATACGCAGTATTTT | CASSYEANSPTDTQYF
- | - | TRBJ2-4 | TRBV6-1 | TGTGCCAGCAGCTTCGGGACAATCAAAAACATTCAGTACTTC | CASSFGTIKNIQYF
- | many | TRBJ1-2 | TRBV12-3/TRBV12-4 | TGTGCCAGCAGTTTGGGCAGGAACTATGGCTACACCTTC | CASSLGRNYGYTF
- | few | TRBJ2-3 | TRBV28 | TGTGCCAGCAGTTTCTACGGGGGCCGCACAGATACGCAGTATTTT | CASSFYGGRTDTQYF
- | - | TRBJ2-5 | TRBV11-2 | TGTGCCAGCAGCTTAGCACAGGGGACCCAGTACTTC | CASSLAQGTQYF
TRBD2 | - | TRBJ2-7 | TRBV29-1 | TGCAGCGTTGAATCTAGCGGGGGATACGAGCAGTACTTC | CSVESSGGYEQYF
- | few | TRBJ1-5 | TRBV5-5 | TGTGCCAGCAGCTTGTTGTCCGGGCCCCAGCATTTT | CASSLLSGPQHF
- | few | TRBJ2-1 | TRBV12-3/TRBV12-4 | TGTGCCACCCAGGGACTCGACTACAATGAGCAGTTCTTC | CATQGLDYNEQFF
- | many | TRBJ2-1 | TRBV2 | TGTGCCAGCAGGGGTGGGTTCCTCTCCTACAATGAGCAGTTCTTC | CASRGGFLSYNEQFF
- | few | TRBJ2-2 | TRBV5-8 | TGTGCCAGCAGCTTGTTTGGGACATCCACCGGGGAGCTGTTTTTT | CASSLFGTSTGELFF
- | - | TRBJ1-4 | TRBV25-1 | TGTGCCAGCAGTGAAGATCAGGGGCTTAGTGAAAAACTGTTTTTT | CASSEDQGLSEKLFF
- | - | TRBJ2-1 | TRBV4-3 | TGCGCCAGCAGCCAAGCCTGGGGGGCATACAATGAGCAGTTCTTC | CASSQAWGAYNEQFF